These 25 T cell receptor beta chains originate from one sample sequenced in a study of blood T cells in healthy people across ages. The second PCR ran roughly 6 to 12 cycles with a sample-barcoded 5' primer and J-beta primers. TCRdb ran MiXCR on the 5' RACE reads and lists one entry per CDR3 protein. The sample yields fewer than 750,000 distinct CDR3 sequences, roughly half seen once. Sample: blood. The receptors shown here come from a woman over 75 in good health.

The chain links TRBV6-2 or TRBV6-3 to TRBJ1-4; the D is unclear. Germline V CDR1 and CDR2: MNHEY, SVGEGT. The CDR3 length is 12 residues. Trimming left V 2 bases short and J 8 bases short, with 6 bases between. The CDR3: CASSYGREKLFF. DNA of the CDR3: TGTGCCAGCAGTTACGGCCGGGAAAAACTGTTTTTT.

The chain carries TRBV20-1 and TRBJ2-7, with D possibly matching TRBD2 (6 bases). The CDR3 is made up of 15 amino acids. Trimming took 8 bases from V and 5 from J, leaving 25 bases between them. The germline V gene encodes CDR1 DFQATT and CDR2 SNEGSKA (reference sequence). The CDR3 here is CSISSVAGRVNEQYF. CDR3 sequence (DNA): TGCAGTATATCGAGTGTTGCGGGGCGGGTCAACGAGCAGTACTTC.

Worth noting for this clonotype: This may arise from a read error, as a much more abundant clone is one base away. This chain connects TRBV11-2 to TRBJ2-5; TRBD2 matches at 12 bases. Germline CDR1 SGHAT, CDR2 FQNNGV. This CDR3 comprises 15 residues. CDR3 in DNA: TGTGCCAGCAGTCCCCCGACTAGCGGGAGAAAGACCCGGTACTTC. It encodes CASSPPTSGRKTRYF.

The chain carries TRBV6-1 and TRBJ2-3, with 8 bases aligning to TRBD1. There are 17 residues in the CDR3. Germline CDR1 and CDR2: MNHNS and SASEGT. Trimming cost V 0 bases and J 2 bases; bases outside gene matches: 7. The CDR3 region is CASSEAETGVATDTQYF. The CDR3 coding sequence is TGTGCCAGCAGTGAAGCGGAGACAGGGGTGGCCACAGATACGCAGTATTTT.

The chain recombines TRBV15 with TRBJ2-7; D is undetermined. The CDR3 sequence is 14 residues long. Deletions cut 0 bases from V and 0 bases from J, with 6 bases between. Germline CDR1 and CDR2: LNHNV and YYDKDF (reference sequence). The CDR3 sequence is CATSRERTSYEQYF. The CDR3 DNA reads as TGTGCCACCAGCAGAGAGAGAACCTCCTACGAGCAGTACTTC. Drawing the rest from reference TRBV15 and TRBJ2-7, the complete variable domain is DAMVIQNPRYQVTQFGKPVTLSCSQTLNHNVMYWYQQKSSQAPKLLFHYYDKDFNNEADTPDNFQSRRPNTSFCFLDIRSPGLGDTAMYLCATSRERTSYEQYFGPGTRLTVT.

Details on this clonotype: Compared with germline, one end of the junction differs, possibly owing to a read error. The gene calls are TRBV5-1 and TRBJ2-2; 8 bases agree with TRBD2. The V gene's germline CDR1 is SGHRS and CDR2 YFSETQ. This CDR3 comprises 17 residues. The CDR3 loop reads CASSLAGGLGDTGELFF. The DNA for the CDR3 is TGCGCCAGTAGCTTGGCCGGGGGACTAGGGGACACCGGGGAGCTGTTTTTT.

The rearrangement uses TRBV5-1 and TRBJ1-1; no clear D gene. CDR3 length: 15 residues. Germline V CDR1 and CDR2: SGHRS, YFSETQ. Trimming left V 4 bases short and J 0 bases short, with 13 bases between. The CDR3 loop reads CASSRNQVMNTEAFF. As DNA, the CDR3 is TGCGCCAGCAGCCGAAACCAGGTGATGAACACTGAAGCTTTCTTT.

V and J are TRBV7-3 and TRBJ2-1; 7 nucleotides agree with TRBD2. Germline CDR1 is SGHTA and CDR2 is FQGTGA. The CDR3 runs 18 residues. J was trimmed by 8 bases and V by 5 bases; bases with no gene match: 21. As DNA, the CDR3 is TGTGCCAGCAGCCCAACGCCCTGGGAGGGAGGGCCAGGGCATGAGCAGTTCTTC. Protein sequence: CASSPTPWEGGPGHEQFF.

Worth noting for this clonotype: A read error is possible here, since a much larger clone lies one base away. The J gene is TRBJ2-1, the V gene TRBV9; 12 positions agree with TRBD2. Germline V gene data show CDR1 as SGDLS and CDR2 as YYNGEE. The ends lost 3 bases at V and 8 bases at J; junction bases unmatched: 6. The CDR3 covers 15 residues. Here the CDR3 DNA reads TGTGCCAGCAGCGCTAGCGGGAGGGCCGGGTATGAGCAGTTCTTC. Its protein product is CASSASGRAGYEQFF. Combining the CDR3 with reference TRBV9 and TRBJ2-1 gives the whole variable domain DSGVTQTPKHLITATGQRVTLRCSPRSGDLSVYWYQQSLDQGLQFLIQYYNGEERAKGNILERFSAQQFPDLHSELNLSSLELGDSALYFCASSASGRAGYEQFFGPGTRLTVL.

This clonotype occurred many times. This chain joins TRBV29-1 and TRBJ2-1, with D tentatively TRBD2 (5 bases). The germline CDR1 and CDR2 sequences are SQVTM and ANQGSEA. V was trimmed by 4 bases and J by 1 base, leaving 8 bases between them. This CDR3 contains 13 residues. The CDR3 nucleotides read TGCAGCGTTGGAGGGCGTTCCTACAATGAGCAGTTCTTC. This translates into CSVGGRSYNEQFF.

In this sample, this clonotype turned up once. The chain has TRBV15 and TRBJ2-4, with D possibly being TRBD1 (6 bases). CDR1 and CDR2 (germline): LNHNV, YYDKDF (reference sequence). The CDR3 is 17 residues long. V lost 1 base and J lost 0, with 13 bases in between. The CDR3 here is CATSRVGDNLAKNIQYF. The CDR3 bases are TGTGCCACCAGCAGAGTTGGGGACAATCTAGCCAAAAACATTCAGTACTTC. Using reference TRBV15 and TRBJ2-4 for the parts outside the CDR3, the full variable domain is DAMVIQNPRYQVTQFGKPVTLSCSQTLNHNVMYWYQQKSSQAPKLLFHYYDKDFNNEADTPDNFQSRRPNTSFCFLDIRSPGLGDTAMYLCATSRVGDNLAKNIQYFGAGTRLSVL.

The rearrangement uses TRBV5-1 and TRBJ1-1, with a possible D match to TRBD1 (5 bases). The CDR3 length is 14 residues. The V and J ends lost 1 base and 10 bases respectively, with 17 bases between them. CDR1 is SGHRS, CDR2 YFSETQ, per germline. CDR3 sequence reads: CASSLSTGEGSAFF. The CDR3 DNA is TGCGCCAGCAGCTTGAGCACAGGAGAGGGGTCAGCTTTCTTT.

V and J are TRBV15 and TRBJ2-1, with D perhaps being TRBD1 or TRBD2 (5 bases each). With 3 bases removed from V and 0 bases from J, the gap between germline ends came to 15 bases. Germline CDR1 is LNHNV and CDR2 is YYDKDF (reference sequence). The CDR3 consists of 17 residues. Here the CDR3 reads CATSSGGSVVSYNEQFF. CDR3 DNA: TGTGCCACCAGCAGTGGGGGTAGCGTAGTCTCCTACAATGAGCAGTTCTTC.

The chain uses TRBV12-3 or TRBV12-4 and TRBJ1-2, with TRBD1 as a possible D gene (5 bases). V was cut by 7 bases and J by 5 bases, with 20 bases left in between. The CDR3 has 15 residues. The CDR3 nucleotides read TGTGCCAGCACCCCAACGGGTTGGGGCCTTTATGGCTACACCTTC. This gives the protein CASTPTGWGLYGYTF.

The chain combines TRBV13 with TRBJ1-2, with a possible D match to TRBD1 (6 bases). The V end lost 5 bases, the J end lost 0 bases, and 13 bases lay between the germline ends. The CDR3 covers 15 residues. Germline CDR1 is PRHDT and CDR2 is FYEKMQ (reference sequence). CDR3 nucleotide sequence: TGTGCCAGCAGCCGCGGGCAGGGGCCTAACTATGGCTACACCTTC. Translating gives CASSRGQGPNYGYTF.

This clonotype turned up a few times. The V call is TRBV6-1, the J call TRBJ1-2; maybe TRBD1 (6 bases). Per the germline V gene, CDR1 is MNHNS and CDR2 is SASEGT. The CDR3 contains 12 residues. Trimming pared 7 bases from V and 10 bases from J, leaving 16 bases between. CDR3: CASNRDNPVYTF. As DNA, the CDR3 is TGTGCCAGCAACCGGGACAACCCCGTCTACACCTTC.

This clonotype was counted many times. The chain employs TRBV28 and TRBJ2-6, with D possibly being TRBD2 (5 bases). Trimming shortened V by 7 bases and J by 0 bases, and 10 bases separated the two germline ends. The CDR3 runs to 15 residues. In germline, CDR1 is MDHEN, CDR2 SYDVKM. The CDR3 sequence: CASIPEGSGANVLTF. The DNA for the CDR3 is TGTGCCAGCATCCCCGAGGGCTCTGGGGCCAACGTCCTGACTTTC.

CDR3 amino acids: CASRGDRFRTEAFF. CDR3 bases: TGTGCCAGCAGGGGGGACAGGTTTAGGACTGAAGCTTTCTTT. The chain couples TRBV7-2 to TRBJ1-1; TRBD1 matches 8 bases. The CDR3 runs to 14 residues. Germline loops: CDR1 SGHTA, CDR2 FQGNSA. Trimming removed 6 bases from V and 5 bases from J; junction bases left unmatched: 8.

The chain is built from TRBV9 and TRBJ1-1; perhaps TRBD1 as D (5 bases). The V gene's germline CDR1 is SGDLS and CDR2 YYNGEE. V was pared by 2 bases and J by 2 bases, with 16 bases between. There are 16 residues in the CDR3. This CDR3 is CASSVESAGLNTEAFF. CDR3 nucleotides: TGTGCCAGCAGCGTGGAGTCCGCAGGGTTAAACACTGAAGCTTTCTTT.

The chain combines TRBV12-3 or TRBV12-4 with TRBJ2-3; 7 nucleotides match TRBD2. V gave up 5 bases and J gave up 0 bases; unmatched junction bases: 5. This CDR3 region has 15 residues. CDR3 bases: TGTGCCAGCAGTAGCCGGGAGGTTAGCACAGATACGCAGTATTTT. Its translation is CASSSREVSTDTQYF.

The sample holds many counts of this clonotype. The chain employs TRBV6-5 and TRBJ2-5; D perhaps matches TRBD2 (6 bases). Germline V gene sequence: CDR1 MNHEY, CDR2 SVGAGI. The CDR3 sequence is 14 residues long. V lost 5 bases and J lost 1, with 11 bases in between. For the CDR3, the DNA is TGTGCCAGCAGTCCCACCGGGGGCCAAGAGACCCAGTACTTC. It is translated as CASSPTGGQETQYF.

This clonotype has a count of ten or more. This chain links TRBV19 with TRBJ2-3; D unclear. The CDR3 length is 15 residues. The germline V gene encodes CDR1 LNHDA and CDR2 SQIVND (reference sequence). Trimming stripped 5 bases from V and 0 bases from J, with 12 bases between. The DNA of the CDR3 is TGTGCCAGTAGTCGGGTCCGCCGGAGCACAGATACGCAGTATTTT. Translating it yields CASSRVRRSTDTQYF.

The chain uses TRBV12-3 or TRBV12-4 and TRBJ2-5, with D possibly TRBD2 on 6 matching bases. The CDR3 is 14 residues long. Trimming shortened V by 5 bases and J by 5 bases, and 15 bases separated the two germline ends. The CDR3 sequence: CASSLREPSETQYF. CDR3 nucleotide sequence: TGTGCCAGCAGTCTACGGGAGCCGAGCGAGACCCAGTACTTC.

The rearrangement links TRBV29-1 to TRBJ1-2; weak D call: TRBD1 (5 bases). V dropped 4 bases and J dropped 0 bases, with 9 bases sitting between them. The length of the CDR3 is 13 residues. CDR1 SQVTM and CDR2 ANQGSEA come from the germline V gene. The CDR3 region is CSVGAGANYGYTF. In nucleotides, the CDR3 is TGCAGCGTTGGAGCGGGGGCTAACTATGGCTACACCTTC.

The chain has TRBV12-3 or TRBV12-4 and TRBJ1-1; no definite D call. V dropped 8 bases and J dropped 1 base, with 14 bases sitting between them. The CDR3 consists of 14 residues. The CDR3 bases are TGTGCCAGCTCCTCCTGGGAGGCGAACACTGAAGCTTTCTTT. Translation: CASSSWEANTEAFF.